This is a list of T cell receptor beta chains from one sample in a study of identical twins. TCRdb recomputed calls from the 5' RACE reads with MiXCR, one row per CDR3 protein. The sample lists 400,000 to 550,000 distinct CDR3 sequences, around 20% seen once, with about 0.93% in the top ten. The same data also went into a second study, on T cells expressing NK-cell markers.

Sequencing was done on a sample of CD4+ T cells sorted from blood. These receptors were obtained from a young woman in good health. The CDR3 runs from the conserved cysteine through the conserved F or W. The D gene is left open where the match is weak. The listing skips clone size in some rows; elsewhere it reads once, few, many or a size class.

j_call | d_call | v_call | clone_size | cdr3_nt | cdr3_aa
TRBJ2-3 | . | TRBV6-1 | few | TGTGCCAGCAGGAGGAGGGTGAAAGATACGCAGTATTTT | CASRRRVKDTQYF
TRBJ2-7 | . | TRBV20-1 | few | TGCAGTGCCGGACAGTTCGACGAGCAGTACTTC | CSAGQFDEQYF
TRBJ2-3 | TRBD2 | TRBV5-1 | few | TGCGCCAGCAGCTTGGCGGGGGGAGTATATACGCAGTATTTT | CASSLAGGVYTQYF
TRBJ2-3 | . | TRBV7-2 | few | TGTGCCAGCAGCCGTAGCGGTCAAGTTTTAGATACGCAGTATTTT | CASSRSGQVLDTQYF
TRBJ2-7 | . | TRBV7-2 | few | TGTGCCAGCAGCTTAGCGCGTCTGTACGAGCAGTACTTC | CASSLARLYEQYF
TRBJ2-1 | TRBD2 | TRBV2 | few | TGTGCCTGCAGTTTAGAAGCGGGGCTGGGCTCAACCTACAATGAGCAGTTCTTC | CACSLEAGLGSTYNEQFF
TRBJ1-2 | . | TRBV3-1 | . | TGTGCCAGCAGCGAAGGGACTGCCTGGGAGGGCTACACCTTC | CASSEGTAWEGYTF
TRBJ1-2 | . | TRBV30 | . | TGTGCCTGGAGTGTATATTTCGCTTATGGCTACACCTTC | CAWSVYFAYGYTF
TRBJ2-2 | . | TRBV6-2/TRBV6-3 | . | TGTGCCAGCAGTTACCGAGGGGGGGAGTCCGGGGAGCTGTTTTTT | CASSYRGGESGELFF
TRBJ2-7 | . | TRBV5-1 | . | TGCGCCAGCAGCCCACCGGGTGGCGAGCAGTACTTC | CASSPPGGEQYF
TRBJ1-2 | . | TRBV6-1 | few | TGTGCCACGCGCAATGTTAGGAACTATGGCTACACCTTC | CATRNVRNYGYTF
TRBJ1-4 | . | TRBV5-1 | . | TGCGCCAGCAGAGAGGCGGCAACTAATGAAAAACTGTTTTTT | CASREAATNEKLFF
TRBJ1-5 | TRBD1 | TRBV19 | . | TGTGCCAGTAGTGGGCGACAGGGGGGCAATCAGCCCCAGCATTTT | CASSGRQGGNQPQHF
TRBJ2-2 | . | TRBV3-1 | . | TGTGCCAGCAGCGCGGGTTCGAACACCGGGGAGCTGTTTTTT | CASSAGSNTGELFF
TRBJ2-5 | . | TRBV11-2 | once | TGTGCCAGCAGCTTACGAGGGAAAGCCTTAGAGACCCAGTACTTC | CASSLRGKALETQYF
TRBJ2-5 | . | TRBV3-1 | . | TGTGCCAGCAGCCTTGACAGACATGAGACCCAGTACTTC | CASSLDRHETQYF
TRBJ2-1 | TRBD1 | TRBV6-2/TRBV6-3 | . | TGTGCCAGCAGTTACTCCCGGGCAGGGGGCTTCGGACTGGCGGGAAAGCAGTTCTTC | CASSYSRAGGFGLAGKQFF
TRBJ1-1 | TRBD1 | TRBV20-1 | few | TGCAGTGCTTACGACAGGGGGCGAAACGAAGCTTTCTTT | CSAYDRGRNEAFF
TRBJ2-7 | TRBD1 | TRBV3-1 | few | TGTGCCAGCAGCCAAGGGAGCCAGGGACAGGACGAGCAGTACTTC | CASSQGSQGQDEQYF
TRBJ1-1 | . | TRBV30 | . | TGTGCCTGGAGTGGGACGTCGAACACTGAAGCTTTCTTT | CAWSGTSNTEAFF
TRBJ2-3 | . | TRBV6-5 | . | TGTGCCAGCAGTTATAAGCCCTTTGGGAGTACGCAGTATTTT | CASSYKPFGSTQYF
TRBJ2-7 | TRBD2 | TRBV6-1 | . | TGTGCCAGCAGTGAAGTCTGGCCTAGCGGGGGGAAGGAGCAGTACTTC | CASSEVWPSGGKEQYF
TRBJ2-7 | . | TRBV12-3/TRBV12-4 | . | TGTGCCAGCAGTTTGAACGACTACATCGCGGACTTC | CASSLNDYIADF
TRBJ2-3 | TRBD1 | TRBV6-1 | few | TGTGCCAGCAGTGGCGAGGGACAGCCCCTCGATACGCAGTATTTT | CASSGEGQPLDTQYF
TRBJ2-2 | TRBD2 | TRBV7-2 | once | TGTGCCAGCAGCCGGCGGGGCAGCGGGAGAGAAACCGGGGAGCTGTTTTTT | CASSRRGSGRETGELFF
TRBJ2-2 | . | TRBV20-1 | . | TGCAGTGCTAGGGGTTTGAGGCGCGGGGTCACCCACACCGGGGAGCTGTTTTTT | CSARGLRRGVTHTGELFF
TRBJ2-6 | . | TRBV11-2 | few | TGTGCCAGCAGCCCTGGGTACTCTGGGGCCAACGTCCTGACTTTC | CASSPGYSGANVLTF
TRBJ2-7 | . | TRBV18 | . | TGTGCCAGCTCACCACGGAACAGCCGCGAGCAGTACTTC | CASSPRNSREQYF
TRBJ2-2 | . | TRBV20-1 | few | TGCAGTGCTCTAGGGTCCGGGGAGCTGTTTTTT | CSALGSGELFF
TRBJ2-7 | TRBD1 | TRBV7-2 | few | TGTGCCAGCAGCAGTGACAGGGACTCCTACGAGCAGTACTTC | CASSSDRDSYEQYF
TRBJ2-3 | . | TRBV7-8 | . | TGTGCCAGCAGCCGACGTGCACCCACGGTCACAGATACGCAGTATTTT | CASSRRAPTVTDTQYF
TRBJ2-3 | . | TRBV4-2 | . | TGTGCCAGCAGCCAAGTAGACGGCCAACGAACAGGGACAGATACGCAGTATTTT | CASSQVDGQRTGTDTQYF
TRBJ1-1 | . | TRBV3-1 | few | TGTGCCAGCAGCCAATTGGGGGGTGAAGCTTTCTTT | CASSQLGGEAFF
TRBJ2-1 | TRBD2 | TRBV12-3/TRBV12-4 | few | TGTGCCAGCAGTTTAACGGGACTAGCGGCGAACAATGAGCAGTTCTTC | CASSLTGLAANNEQFF
TRBJ2-5 | . | TRBV25-1 | . | TGTGCCAGCAGTGAACCCGGTTACCAAGAGACCCAGTACTTC | CASSEPGYQETQYF
TRBJ1-5 | . | TRBV19 | . | TGTGCCAGTACCACTGGGGGAGCGTATCAGCCCCAGCATTTT | CASTTGGAYQPQHF
TRBJ2-1 | TRBD2 | TRBV28 | few | TGTGCCAGCAGTTTTGGAACTAGCGGGAGGGATGAGCAGTTCTTC | CASSFGTSGRDEQFF
TRBJ2-1 | TRBD2 | TRBV2 | many | TGTGCCAGCAGTGCTCGAGGCGGGAGTTTGAATGAGCAGTTCTTC | CASSARGGSLNEQFF
TRBJ2-1 | . | TRBV27 | . | TGTGCCAGCAGCACATATCGGGGGTTTTACAATGAGCAGTTCTTC | CASSTYRGFYNEQFF
TRBJ2-3 | TRBD2 | TRBV20-1 | . | TGCAGTGCCCCTCCTGCGTTAGCGGGAGTAGGGGAGACGCAGTATTTT | CSAPPALAGVGETQYF
TRBJ2-1 | TRBD2 | TRBV2 | . | TGTGCCAGCAGTGACCGGCGGGAGAGGTACAATGAGCAGTTCTTC | CASSDRRERYNEQFF
TRBJ1-1 | . | TRBV18 | . | TGTGCCAGCTCAGGTTCAGGCGACACTGAAGCTTTCTTT | CASSGSGDTEAFF
TRBJ2-7 | . | TRBV25-1 | . | TGTGCCAGCAAGGCGGAGATTAGCTCCTACGAGCAGTACTTC | CASKAEISSYEQYF
TRBJ2-1 | TRBD2 | TRBV5-6 | . | TGTGCCAGCAGCCGGACTAGCGGGAGCTATTACAATGAGCAGTTCTTC | CASSRTSGSYYNEQFF
TRBJ1-5 | TRBD1 | TRBV12-3/TRBV12-4 | . | TGTGCCAGCAGTTTAGGGGGGACAGGGATAAATCAGCCCCAGCATTTT | CASSLGGTGINQPQHF
TRBJ1-5 | . | TRBV6-1 | . | TGTGCCAGCGGCGAGACAGGAGGCGGTCAGCCCCAGCATTTT | CASGETGGGQPQHF
TRBJ2-6 | . | TRBV30 | few | TGTGCCTGGAGGTCGACTGGGCGGGCCAACGTCCTGACTTTC | CAWRSTGRANVLTF
TRBJ1-1 | . | TRBV18 | . | TGTGCCAGCTCAATTGGAAGCGCTATAGTGACGAACACTGAAGCTTTCTTT | CASSIGSAIVTNTEAFF
TRBJ2-3 | . | TRBV24-1 | . | TGTGCCACCCAGGCCCTTTACACAGATACGCAGTATTTT | CATQALYTDTQYF
TRBJ2-1 | . | TRBV28 | few | TGTGCCAGCAGCCGGACTCAACAATACAATGAGCAGTTCTTC | CASSRTQQYNEQFF
TRBJ2-1 | TRBD1 | TRBV19 | . | TGTGCCAGTACCTACACAGGGGCCCGTTCCTACAATGAGCAGTTCTTC | CASTYTGARSYNEQFF
TRBJ2-1 | . | TRBV12-3/TRBV12-4 | many | TGTGCCAGCAGCCGTAGGATCCACAATGAGCAGTTCTTC | CASSRRIHNEQFF
TRBJ2-7 | . | TRBV6-1 | . | TGTGCCAGCCGGGGGCTGCGAGGCGGCTCCTACGAGCAGTACTTC | CASRGLRGGSYEQYF